Below, 25 T cell receptor beta chains from the same sample are listed, as sequenced in a study of blood T cell repertoires in COVID-19. Data came from immunoSEQ multiplex PCR; TCRdb stores just in-frame clones and leaves some out. The sample records 200,000 to 250,000 clones, about 81% being singletons. The sequenced material came from peripheral blood. The receptors were sampled from an elderly woman with COVID-19, enrolled during active disease.

The gene calls are TRBV24-1 and TRBJ2-1; D perhaps matches TRBD2 (6 bases). Germline lookup yields CDR1 KGHDR and CDR2 SFDVKD. The V gene lost 5 bases and the J gene lost 0 bases, with 19 bases spanning the gap. The CDR3 covers 18 residues. The CDR3 DNA sequence: TGTGCCACCAGTGGCTCGGGGTCCCCGGGAGACTCCTACAATGAGCAGTTCTTC. It specifies CATSGSGSPGDSYNEQFF.

The rearrangement links TRBV6-5 to TRBJ1-1, with D possibly being TRBD1 (6 bases). There are 14 residues in the CDR3. Trimming left V 6 bases short and J 1 base short, with 12 bases between. CDR1 MNHEY and CDR2 SVGAGI come from the germline V gene. CDR3 DNA: TGTGCCAGCAGCAGGGGTGGTGAGAACACTGAAGCTTTCTTT. Its protein product is CASSRGGENTEAFF.

This clone appeared a single time. The chain employs TRBV10-3 and TRBJ2-1, with TRBD2 as a possible D gene (6 bases). The CDR3 totals 13 residues. From germline, CDR1 is ENHRY and CDR2 SYGVKD. The V and J ends lost 6 bases and 8 bases respectively, with 14 bases between them. CDR3 region: CAIRRDGTYEQFF. In DNA form, the CDR3 reads TGTGCCATCAGGAGAGACGGGACTTATGAGCAGTTCTTC.

This sequence joins TRBV28 and TRBJ1-6, with 9 bases aligning to TRBD1. V dropped 7 bases and J dropped 10; count of bases not matched to a gene: 8. In germline, CDR1 is MDHEN, CDR2 SYDVKM. This CDR3 contains 14 residues. In DNA, the CDR3 is TGTGCCAGCATACAGGGGGCGACGGAGTCACCCCTCCACTTT. Its protein is CASIQGATESPLHF. The full variable domain, rest sourced from reference TRBV28 and TRBJ1-6, is DVKVTQSSRYLVKRTGEKVFLECVQDMDHENMFWYRQDPGLGLRLIYFSYDVKMKEKGDIPEGYSVSREKKERFSLILESASTNQTSMYLCASIQGATESPLHFGNGTRLTVT.

This clone was detected a few times. This sequence joins TRBV19 and TRBJ2-3; TRBD2 might be the D (5 bases). V dropped 5 bases and J dropped 1 base, with 13 bases sitting between them. This CDR3 spans 15 amino acids. Germline values: CDR1 LNHDA, CDR2 SQIVND (reference sequence). The chain's CDR3 is CASSWRAAGTDTQYF. The CDR3 DNA reads TGTGCCAGTAGTTGGCGGGCGGCGGGCACAGATACGCAGTATTTT.

V usage is TRBV30 and J usage is TRBJ2-5; possibly TRBD2 for D (5 bases). Germline-derived CDR1 and CDR2 are GTSNPN and SVGIG (reference sequence). CDR3 length: 12 residues. V shed 3 bases and J shed 4 bases, with 9 bases lying between them. The CDR3 region has the DNA TGTGCCTGGAGCCGTGGGAGAGAGACCCAGTACTTC. Encoded protein: CAWSRGRETQYF.

This clone has just one count. This chain uses TRBV3-1 (or the pseudogene TRBV3-2) with TRBJ1-2, with a tentative D call TRBD1 (6 bases). Germline lookup yields CDR1 LGHDT and CDR2 YNNKEL (reference sequence). This CDR3 region has 14 residues. V was shortened by 4 bases and J by 4 bases, with 13 bases between the two germline ends. The CDR3 loop reads CASSPRTARYGYTF. The CDR3 nucleotides read TGTGCCAGCAGCCCCCGGACAGCTCGCTATGGCTACACCTTC.

This clone was counted many times. J is TRBJ2-7 and V is TRBV18, with 8 nucleotides matching TRBD2. Per germline, CDR1 KGHSH and CDR2 LQKENI. Trimming removed 3 bases from V and 5 bases from J; junction bases left unmatched: 12. This CDR3 spans 16 amino acids. The CDR3 DNA is TGTGCCAGCTCACCGCGGGGGGCGCTCGGAACCGACGAGCAGTACTTC. As protein: CASSPRGALGTDEQYF.

This chain connects TRBV14 to TRBJ1-1; TRBD1 aligns across 9 bases. The CDR3 has 13 residues. The ends lost 3 bases at V and 4 bases at J; junction bases unmatched: 0. Germline loops: CDR1 SGHDN, CDR2 FVKESK. This chain's CDR3 is CASSQTGGTEAFF. The DNA for the CDR3 is TGTGCCAGCAGCCAGACAGGGGGCACTGAAGCTTTCTTT.

There are a few counts of this clone. The V call is TRBV6-5, the J call TRBJ1-3; 9 positions agree with TRBD1. CDR1 is MNHEY, CDR2 SVGAGI, per germline. The V gene end was trimmed by 6 bases and the J gene end by 4 bases; junction bases not matched to a gene: 7. This CDR3 is 15 amino acids long. The CDR3 DNA reads as TGTGCCAGCAGCCGAGGGACAGGGTACGGAAACACCATATATTTT. Translation gives CASSRGTGYGNTIYF.

The rearrangement uses TRBV28 and TRBJ1-2; a possible D gene is TRBD1 (5 bases). Deletions cut 5 bases from V and 2 bases from J, with 15 bases between. The germline gives CDR1 MDHEN, CDR2 SYDVKM. The CDR3 sequence is 15 residues long. CDR3 DNA sequence: TGTGCCAGCAGTACAAATGGGGCAGGGAACTATGGCTACACCTTC. Protein: CASSTNGAGNYGYTF.

The rearrangement joins TRBV5-4 to TRBJ2-7; 9 bases fit TRBD2. Trimming at V came to 3 bases and at J to 1 base, leaving 8 bases not matched to a gene. CDR1 is SGHNT and CDR2 is YYREEE in the germline V gene (reference sequence). This CDR3 spans 16 amino acids. The CDR3 DNA reads TGTGCCAGCAGCTCCCGCACTAGCGGGCCTTCCTACGAGCAGTACTTC. Translated: CASSSRTSGPSYEQYF. The full variable domain, its missing parts supplied by reference TRBV5-4 and TRBJ2-7, is ETGVTQSPTHLIKTRGQQVTLRCSSQSGHNTVSWYQQALGQGPQFIFQYYREEENGRGNFPPRFSGLQFPNYSSELNVNALELDDSALYLCASSSRTSGPSYEQYFGPGTRLTVT.

CDR3 loop: CATLSSASYEQYF. Here the CDR3 DNA reads TGTGCCACCCTCTCTAGTGCCTCCTACGAGCAGTACTTC. The chain recombines TRBV28 with TRBJ2-7; unclear D gene. This CDR3 region has 13 residues. Per germline, CDR1 MDHEN and CDR2 SYDVKM. Between the trimmed V and J ends, which lost 10 bases and 0 bases, there was a span of 13 bases.

The chain uses TRBV6-5 and TRBJ2-7; 10 bases fit TRBD1. Germline V CDR1 and CDR2: MNHEY, SVGAGI. The length of the CDR3 is 15 residues. The V gene end was trimmed by 6 bases and the J gene end by 7 bases; junction bases not matched to a gene: 12. CDR3 loop: CASRKSGTGATEQYF. The DNA of the CDR3 is TGTGCCAGCAGGAAAAGCGGGACAGGGGCCACAGAGCAGTACTTC.

This chain connects TRBV10-3 to TRBJ1-1; a weak D match, TRBD1 (5 bases). There are 12 residues in the CDR3. CDR1 is ENHRY, CDR2 SYGVKD, per germline. V dropped 10 bases and J dropped 6 bases, with 15 bases sitting between them. The CDR3 nucleotides read TGTGCCACGGGGGTGACTGAGGCTGAAGCTTTCTTT. It yields the protein CATGVTEAEAFF.

This clone has just a few counts. The chain has TRBV2 and TRBJ1-2, with D possibly matching TRBD1 (6 bases). Trimming left V 7 bases short and J 5 bases short, with 14 bases between. This CDR3 is built from 13 residues. CDR1 and CDR2 from the germline V gene are SNHLY and FYNNEI. DNA of the CDR3: TGTGCCAGCACCCCAGTGCAGGGGTATGGCTACACCTTC. This sequence encodes CASTPVQGYGYTF.

This chain links TRBV27 with TRBJ2-2; 13 positions agree with TRBD2. The CDR3 is 18 amino acids. The germline CDR1 and CDR2 sequences are MNHEY and SMNVEV (reference sequence). Germline trimming cut 10 bases from V and 4 bases from J; bases unmatched to any gene: 15. CDR3 sequence reads: CANPPFTSGGARTGELFF. CDR3 nucleotide sequence: TGTGCCAACCCCCCGTTTACTAGCGGGGGGGCCCGCACCGGGGAGCTGTTTTTT.

This clone was found a few times. The chain links TRBV28 to TRBJ1-4; TRBD1 matches 7 bases. In germline, CDR1 is MDHEN, CDR2 SYDVKM. This CDR3 region has 14 residues. V lost 6 bases and J lost 8; bases outside the gene matches: 9. The CDR3 loop is CASSSQGRREKLFF. The CDR3 DNA follows: TGTGCCAGCAGCTCACAGGGGCGTCGGGAAAAACTGTTTTTT.

This sequence joins TRBV5-1 and TRBJ2-2; TRBD2 agrees at 14 bases. This CDR3 has 15 amino acids. The junction had 2 bases not matched to a gene; V was cut back by 4 bases and J by 6 bases. From germline, CDR1 is SGHRS and CDR2 YFSETQ. In DNA, the CDR3 is TGCGCCAGCAGCCCGACTAGCGGGAGGGCCGGGGAGCTGTTTTTT. Protein sequence: CASSPTSGRAGELFF. The full variable domain, its missing parts supplied by reference TRBV5-1 and TRBJ2-2, is KAGVTQTPRYLIKTRGQQVTLSCSPISGHRSVSWYQQTPGQGLQFLFEYFSETQRNKGNFPGRFSGRQFSNSRSEMNVSTLELGDSALYLCASSPTSGRAGELFFGEGSRLTVL.

This clone has just one count. The chain employs TRBV4-2 and TRBJ2-5; D not resolved. The germline gives CDR1 LGHNA, CDR2 YNFKEQ. The CDR3 runs 17 residues. V dropped 0 bases and J dropped 3 bases, with 17 bases sitting between them. CDR3 sequence: CASSQDHFSQIKETQYF. CDR3 sequence (DNA): TGTGCCAGCAGCCAAGATCACTTTTCACAGATTAAAGAGACCCAGTACTTC.

The chain has TRBV5-1 and TRBJ1-1, with TRBD1 identical over 11 bases. The germline gives CDR1 SGHRS, CDR2 YFSETQ. The J segment lost 5 bases and the V segment lost 5 bases, leaving 8 bases of the junction unmatched. The CDR3 covers 15 residues. DNA of the CDR3: TGCGCCAGCAGTCCCGGACAGGGGGCAGGTACTGAAGCTTTCTTT. Translation gives CASSPGQGAGTEAFF.

The rearrangement uses TRBV2 and TRBJ1-3; maybe TRBD1 (5 bases). CDR3 length equals 14 residues. Between the trimmed V and J ends, which lost 6 bases and 2 bases, there was a span of 11 bases. Germline lookup yields CDR1 SNHLY and CDR2 FYNNEI. CDR3 sequence: CASSYQGAGNTIYF. CDR3 nucleotide sequence: TGTGCCAGCAGCTATCAGGGTGCTGGAAACACCATATATTTT.

This sequence joins TRBV12-3 or TRBV12-4 and TRBJ2-5; D is unresolved. V was cut by 3 bases and J by 3 bases, with 2 bases left in between. CDR3 length: 11 residues. CDR3 DNA: TGTGCCAGCAGTTTCAAAGAGACCCAGTACTTC. As protein: CASSFKETQYF.

A few counts support this clone. V usage is TRBV7-6 and J usage is TRBJ2-6; 11 bases align to TRBD2. V trimming: 1 base; J trimming: 0 bases; junction bases outside the gene matches: 5. Germline-derived CDR1 and CDR2 are SGHVS and FNYEAQ. The length of the CDR3 is 19 residues. CDR3 sequence (DNA): TGTGCCAGCAGCTTAGTAGCGGGAGGGCCCAGCTCTGGGGCCAACGTCCTGACTTTC. It is translated as CASSLVAGGPSSGANVLTF.

The chain recombines TRBV18 with TRBJ1-1; tentative D call: TRBD1 (6 bases). The CDR3 runs to 14 residues. Per germline, CDR1 KGHSH and CDR2 LQKENI. V lost 2 bases and J 7 bases, leaving 14 bases between the germline ends. CDR3 sequence: CASSPGRTAHEAFF. The CDR3 DNA sequence: TGTGCCAGCTCACCAGGAAGGACAGCCCATGAAGCTTTCTTT.